The next 22 T cell receptor beta chains were all read from a single sample in a study of cytomegalovirus exposure and HLA in healthy donors. With 60 Vbeta and 13 Jbeta primers, the PCR was carried out. Data came from immunoSEQ multiplex PCR; TCRdb stores just in-frame clones and leaves some out. This listing includes 130,000 or so clones. Input material: PBMCs. These TCRs come from a woman between 40 and 55 years old in good health and CMV-seropositive.

The genes are TRBV28 and TRBJ2-1; 8 nucleotides agree with TRBD2. The V segment lost 6 bases and the J segment 7 bases; nucleotides outside the gene matches: 14. Germline CDR1 MDHEN, CDR2 SYDVKM. The length of the CDR3 is 16 residues. The CDR3 sequence is CASRSPGLEGLNEQFF. The CDR3, as DNA: TGTGCCAGCAGGTCCCCGGGACTAGAGGGGCTTAATGAGCAGTTCTTC.

This sequence joins TRBV28 and TRBJ2-1, with 8 bases aligning to TRBD1. CDR1 and CDR2 (germline): MDHEN, SYDVKM. With V trimmed by 2 bases and J by 6 bases, 6 bases remained unmatched. CDR3 length equals 15 residues. For the CDR3, the DNA is TGTGCCAGCAGTTTACCACAGGGGGTGTCCAATGAGCAGTTCTTC. Translating gives CASSLPQGVSNEQFF.

The gene calls are TRBV2 and TRBJ2-1; D is possibly TRBD2 (9 bases). Germline V gene data show CDR1 as SNHLY and CDR2 as FYNNEI. Trimming took off 8 bases at V and 9 bases at J, with 23 bases between the two ends. This CDR3 is built from 15 residues. The CDR3: CASGQGAGGPGEQFF. In DNA form, the CDR3 reads TGTGCCAGCGGCCAGGGGGCGGGAGGGCCGGGTGAGCAGTTCTTC.

CDR3 residues: CASSLGGGSDTQYF. CDR3 nucleotides: TGTGCCAGCAGTTTAGGAGGGGGCTCAGATACGCAGTATTTT. The chain is built from TRBV27 and TRBJ2-3; D is perhaps TRBD1 (7 bases). CDR3 size: 14 residues. Per the germline V gene, CDR1 is MNHEY and CDR2 is SMNVEV (reference sequence). The V gene lost 2 bases and the J gene lost 4 bases, with 10 bases spanning the gap.

The chain uses TRBV11-2 and TRBJ2-2; 13 nucleotides match TRBD2. The J segment lost 7 bases and the V segment lost 5 bases, leaving 10 bases of the junction unmatched. Germline CDR1 SGHAT, CDR2 FQNNGV. The CDR3 is 17 amino acids. The CDR3 nucleotides read TGTGCCAGCAGCCTTACCGGGACTAGCGGGATAAGCGGGGAGCTGTTTTTT. It translates to CASSLTGTSGISGELFF.

V and J are TRBV23-1 and TRBJ1-1; D is unresolved. TRBV23-1 is known as an ORF, though its function is uncertain. Trimming removed 3 bases at V and 2 bases at J, with 7 bases between. The CDR3 consists of 13 residues. For the CDR3, the DNA is TGCGCCAGCAGTCAGCACTCCAACACTGAAGCTTTCTTT. Protein sequence: CASSQHSNTEAFF.

The rearrangement uses TRBV9 and TRBJ1-3, with D possibly being TRBD1 (6 bases). Trimming took off 4 bases at V and 4 bases at J, with 21 bases between the two ends. The germline gives CDR1 SGDLS, CDR2 YYNGEE. CDR3 size: 17 residues. CDR3 in amino acids: CASSPSSAGARGNTIYF. The CDR3, as DNA: TGTGCCAGCAGCCCCTCCTCCGCGGGGGCGCGAGGAAACACCATATATTTT.

This rearrangement joins TRBV11-3 to TRBJ2-2; 8 nucleotides line up with TRBD1. Trimming cost V 4 bases and J 1 base; bases outside gene matches: 8. This CDR3 contains 17 residues. Germline lookup yields CDR1 SGHNT and CDR2 YENEEA. This CDR3 reads CASSSQDRVKNTGELFF. The DNA of the CDR3 is TGTGCCAGCAGCTCCCAGGACAGGGTAAAGAACACCGGGGAGCTGTTTTTT.

The chain recombines TRBV19 with TRBJ1-2, with D perhaps matching TRBD1 (6 bases). Trimming took 3 bases from V and 7 from J, leaving 18 bases between them. The CDR3 consists of 15 residues. Germline V gives CDR1 LNHDA, CDR2 SQIVND (reference sequence). This CDR3 reads CASSMGAQGLSGYTF. The CDR3 coding sequence is TGTGCCAGTAGTATGGGGGCTCAGGGGTTAAGTGGCTACACCTTC.

With regard to this clone: This sample includes further DNA sequences coding for the same CDR3. This chain joins TRBV5-1 and TRBJ2-7; 7 positions match TRBD1. Germline-derived CDR1 and CDR2 are SGHRS and YFSETQ. V shed 0 bases, J shed 2 bases, and the junction held 2 bases outside the gene matches. The CDR3 loop spans 14 amino acids. CDR3 amino acids: CASSLGTGPYEQYF. The CDR3 DNA reads TGCGCCAGCAGCTTGGGGACAGGCCCCTACGAGCAGTACTTC.

The V and J genes are TRBV4-2 and TRBJ2-7, with D uncertain. Germline V gene lookup returns CDR1 LGHNA and CDR2 YNFKEQ. This CDR3 has 11 amino acids. V was cut by 5 bases and J by 4 bases, with 6 bases left in between. In nucleotides, the CDR3 is TGTGCCAGCAGCGTCAATTACGAGCAGTACTTC. Residues: CASSVNYEQYF.

The chain combines TRBV19 with TRBJ2-5; D is possibly TRBD1 (5 bases). Germline CDR1 reads LNHDA; CDR2 reads SQIVND (reference sequence). CDR3 length: 13 residues. V was trimmed by 3 bases and J by 6 bases, leaving 11 bases between them. The CDR3 here is CASSIGRVQTQYF. CDR3 sequence (DNA): TGTGCCAGTAGTATCGGCAGGGTACAGACCCAGTACTTC.

The genes are TRBV4-1 and TRBJ2-7; 10 bases map to TRBD2. CDR3 length equals 14 residues. V gave up 3 bases and J gave up 9 bases; unmatched junction bases: 8. CDR1 is MGHRA and CDR2 is YSYEKL in the germline V gene. In DNA form, the CDR3 reads TGCGCCAGCAGCCAGGCTAGCGGGAGAGGGAGGCAGTACTTC. Its translation: CASSQASGRGRQYF.

This rearrangement joins TRBV27 to TRBJ2-1; perhaps TRBD1 as D (5 bases). The germline V and J ends were trimmed by 6 bases and 0 bases, with 12 bases remaining between them. CDR3 length: 15 amino acids. Germline V gives CDR1 MNHEY, CDR2 SMNVEV (reference sequence). For the CDR3, the DNA is TGTGCCAGCAGACTCGGACAAAGCTCCTACAATGAGCAGTTCTTC. Protein sequence: CASRLGQSSYNEQFF.

This chain uses TRBV19 with TRBJ2-5; D might be TRBD2 (6 bases). Germline CDR1 reads LNHDA; CDR2 reads SQIVND (reference sequence). Trimming stripped 6 bases from V and 6 bases from J, with 17 bases between. The CDR3 is made up of 14 amino acids. The chain's CDR3 is CASRAIGREKTQYF. CDR3 bases: TGTGCCAGTAGAGCTATCGGGAGAGAGAAGACCCAGTACTTC.

The rearrangement joins TRBV9 to TRBJ1-2; tentative D call: TRBD1 (5 bases). CDR3 length equals 14 residues. Per the germline V gene, CDR1 is SGDLS and CDR2 is YYNGEE. V lost 4 bases to trimming and J lost 3 bases, with 13 bases between them. The CDR3 bases are TGTGCCAGCAGCCCTAGTCAGGGCCACTATGGCTACACCTTC. Protein: CASSPSQGHYGYTF.

The chain carries TRBV5-1 and TRBJ2-5; 7 nucleotides line up with TRBD2. From germline, CDR1 is SGHRS and CDR2 YFSETQ. CDR3 size: 15 residues. J was trimmed by 5 bases and V by 0 bases; bases with no gene match: 7. The DNA of the CDR3 is TGCGCCAGCAGCTTGGTAGCGCGGGAGAGCGAGACCCAGTACTTC. It yields the protein CASSLVARESETQYF.

V is TRBV2 and J is TRBJ2-7; TRBD2 might be the D (6 bases). The CDR3 runs 14 residues. The germline V gene has CDR1 SNHLY and CDR2 FYNNEI. Between the trimmed V and J ends, which lost 7 bases and 1 base, there was a span of 14 bases. The CDR3 DNA is TGTGCCAGCAAGCAAGTTGGGGGGTCCTACGAGCAGTACTTC. Translated: CASKQVGGSYEQYF.

This sequence joins TRBV28 and TRBJ1-2; 9 bases are a match to TRBD1. The CDR3 loop spans 15 amino acids. Unmatched junction bases numbered 9, after V lost 6 bases and J lost 4 bases. CDR1 and CDR2 (germline): MDHEN, SYDVKM. In DNA form, the CDR3 reads TGTGCCAGCAGCTCGGGACAGGGACGCTTCTATGGCTACACCTTC. Translated, it gives CASSSGQGRFYGYTF.

The chain carries TRBV2 and TRBJ2-7; 8 bases line up with TRBD2. The end of the DNA fits TRBJ2-1 better, so the J call may be wrong. Per germline, CDR1 SNHLY and CDR2 FYNNEI. This CDR3 contains 14 residues. CDR3 DNA: TGTGCCAGCAGTGAAGAGCGGGAGTACAATGAGCAGTTCTTC. As protein: CASSEEREYNEQFF.

V gene TRBV30 combines with J gene TRBJ1-4, with D possibly TRBD1 on 6 matching bases. Per the germline V gene, CDR1 is GTSNPN and CDR2 is SVGIG (reference sequence). V was trimmed by 8 bases and J by 5 bases, leaving 15 bases between them. There are 13 residues in the CDR3. Written as DNA, the CDR3 is TGTGCCGGAGAGGACAGCAGGAATGAAAAACTGTTTTTT. Encoded protein: CAGEDSRNEKLFF. The full variable domain, in which reference TRBV30 and TRBJ1-4 provide the parts outside the CDR3, is SQTIHQWPATLVQPVGSPLSLECTVEGTSNPNLYWYRQAAGRGLQLLFYSVGIGQISSEVPQNLSASRPQDRQFILSSKKLLLSDSGFYLCAGEDSRNEKLFFGSGTQLSVL.

CDR3 bases: TGTGCCAGCAGTACTGAAGAAGCGATTAACACCGGGGAGCTGTTTTTT. Encoded protein: CASSTEEAINTGELFF. The chain joins TRBV5-6 to TRBJ2-2; D remains unclear. V lost 5 bases to trimming and J lost 2 bases, with 16 bases between them. CDR1 SGHDT and CDR2 YYEEEE come from the germline V gene. The CDR3 has 16 residues.